The next 32 T cell receptor beta chains were all read from a single sample in a study of a mutant IDH1 vaccine in newly diagnosed glioma. These receptors' antigens are unknown. TCRdb keeps only in-frame clones here, not all; method: immunoSEQ multiplex PCR. The sample carries some 20,000 clones, more than 75% recorded once. Time point in this sample: week 23, last vaccination. The investigators gave 300 ug of mutant IDH1 20-mer peptide in each vaccine dose, together with topical imiquimod. The input for sequencing was PBMCs, taken from a glioma patient whose treatment included an IDH1 peptide vaccine. These receptor sequences come from a man aged 25-40 years with glioma.

This clone was observed a few times. The chain is built from TRBV11-3 and TRBJ2-2, with TRBD1 identical over 8 bases. Germline lookup yields CDR1 SGHNT and CDR2 YENEEA. The CDR3 runs 16 residues. The V gene end was trimmed by 5 bases and the J gene end by 1 base; junction bases not matched to a gene: 6. In DNA, the CDR3 is TGTGCCAGCAGCGCCCAGGGGGCGCAGAACACCGGGGAGCTGTTTTTT. Its protein is CASSAQGAQNTGELFF.

J is TRBJ2-2 and V is TRBV30; D gene uncertain. This CDR3 spans 13 amino acids. Deletions cut 4 bases from V and 4 bases from J, with 10 bases between. Per the germline V gene, CDR1 is GTSNPN and CDR2 is SVGIG (reference sequence). Here the CDR3 reads CAWTHRGTGELFF. The CDR3 nucleotides read TGTGCCTGGACTCATCGAGGCACCGGGGAGCTGTTTTTT. The variable domain in full, completed from reference TRBV30 and TRBJ2-2, reads SQTIHQWPATLVQPVGSPLSLECTVEGTSNPNLYWYRQAAGRGLQLLFYSVGIGQISSEVPQNLSASRPQDRQFILSSKKLLLSDSGFYLCAWTHRGTGELFFGEGSRLTVL.

The rearrangement links TRBV5-4 to TRBJ2-3; no reliable D call. Deletions cut 2 bases from V and 5 bases from J, with 3 bases between. CDR1 SGHNT and CDR2 YYREEE come from the germline V gene (reference sequence). CDR3 length: 11 amino acids. The CDR3 bases are TGTGCCAGCAGCTTCGAAGATACGCAGTATTTT. Translation: CASSFEDTQYF.

The V gene is TRBV5-4, the J gene TRBJ1-5, with D unresolved. V shed 3 bases and J shed 9 bases, with 13 bases lying between them. The germline gives CDR1 SGHNT, CDR2 YYREEE (reference sequence). The CDR3 totals 13 residues. CDR3 region: CASSSENLGPQHF. The DNA of the CDR3 is TGTGCCAGCAGCTCGGAGAACCTGGGGCCCCAGCATTTT.

This chain uses TRBV18 with TRBJ2-7, with TRBD1 identical over 7 bases. V lost 3 bases, J lost 4 bases, and 9 bases stayed unmatched. This CDR3 has 15 residues. Germline lookup yields CDR1 KGHSH and CDR2 LQKENI. DNA of the CDR3: TGTGCCAGCTCACCCGAAACGGACAGGCTTTACGAGCAGTACTTC. Protein product: CASSPETDRLYEQYF.

V and J are TRBV7-6 and TRBJ2-7, with 11 positions matching TRBD2. The CDR3 has 16 residues. The germline V gene has CDR1 SGHVS and CDR2 FNYEAQ. With 5 bases clipped from V and 1 base from J, the junction kept 7 bases outside the gene matches. The CDR3 nucleotides are TGTGCCAGCAGCCTACTAGCGGGAGAGACTTCCTACGAGCAGTACTTC. Translated: CASSLLAGETSYEQYF. Looking up the rest from reference TRBV7-6 and TRBJ2-7 gives the full variable domain: GAGVSQSPRYKVTKRGQDVALRCDPISGHVSLYWYRQALGQGPEFLTYFNYEAQQDKSGLPNDRFSAERPEGSISTLTIQRTEQRDSAMYRCASSLLAGETSYEQYFGPGTRLTVT.

By frequency in the sample, this clone is large. The CDR3 spells CASYRGPNTGELFF. CDR3 coding DNA: TGTGCTAGCTACAGGGGGCCGAACACCGGGGAGCTGTTTTTT. This chain links TRBV12-5 with TRBJ2-2, with 9 bases fitting TRBD1. The CDR3 loop spans 14 amino acids. Germline V gives CDR1 LGHNT, CDR2 FRNRAP. V lost 9 bases and J lost 0; bases outside the gene matches: 2.

The chain combines TRBV27 with TRBJ2-7, with D unresolved. Trimming cost V 5 bases and J 1 base, with 3 bases left between them. Germline assignment: CDR1 MNHEY and CDR2 SMNVEV (reference sequence). This CDR3 has 11 amino acids. CDR3 residues: CASSGSYEQYF. In DNA, the CDR3 is TGTGCCAGCAGTGGATCCTACGAGCAGTACTTC.

The gene calls are TRBV5-1 and TRBJ1-1, with a weak D call TRBD1 (5 bases). Trimming removed 4 bases from V and 6 bases from J, with 10 bases in between. The CDR3 runs to 12 residues. From germline, CDR1 is SGHRS and CDR2 YFSETQ. CDR3 DNA: TGCGCCAGCAGCGAGGGACTAGCTGAAGCTTTCTTT. This encodes CASSEGLAEAFF.

This chain uses TRBV30 with TRBJ2-1; 9 bases fit TRBD2. The CDR3 sequence is 14 residues long. V lost 4 bases and J lost 4; bases outside the gene matches: 5. The germline CDR1 and CDR2 sequences are GTSNPN and SVGIG (reference sequence). The CDR3 is CAWNLAGTYNEQFF. The CDR3 nucleotides are TGTGCCTGGAATCTAGCGGGGACTTACAATGAGCAGTTCTTC.

V and J are TRBV30 and TRBJ1-3; D remains unclear. CDR3 length equals 16 residues. Deletions cut 3 bases from V and 0 bases from J, with 15 bases between. The germline V gene has CDR1 GTSNPN and CDR2 SVGIG (reference sequence). The CDR3 loop is CAWRPVRASSGNTIYF. As DNA, the CDR3 is TGTGCCTGGAGACCAGTAAGGGCCTCCTCTGGAAACACCATATATTTT.

This chain joins TRBV7-8 and TRBJ1-5, with 10 bases identical to TRBD1. J lost 3 bases, V lost 5 bases, and 4 bases had no gene match. Per the germline V gene, CDR1 is SGHVS and CDR2 is FQNEAQ. The CDR3 consists of 15 residues. Written as DNA, the CDR3 is TGTGCCAGCAGCCCCGGGACAGGGGACAATCAGCCCCAGCATTTT. It specifies CASSPGTGDNQPQHF.

The chain recombines TRBV15 with TRBJ1-5; TRBD1 might be the D (5 bases). Germline loops: CDR1 LNHNV, CDR2 YYDKDF (reference sequence). V lost 3 bases to trimming and J lost 6 bases, with 15 bases between them. The CDR3 has 15 amino acids. The CDR3 DNA reads as TGTGCCACCAGCAGCACTTTGGGGGGTGGTCAGCCCCAGCATTTT. It specifies CATSSTLGGGQPQHF.

For the CDR3, the DNA is TGTGCCAGCAGCTTAAACAGGGGCTACGAGCAGTACTTC. Protein: CASSLNRGYEQYF. V gene TRBV7-8 combines with J gene TRBJ2-7, with TRBD1 identical over 7 bases. The V gene end was trimmed by 2 bases and the J gene end by 3 bases; junction bases not matched to a gene: 1. The CDR3 runs to 13 residues. CDR1 and CDR2 (germline): SGHVS, FQNEAQ.

The rearrangement joins TRBV30 to TRBJ2-1, with 9 bases aligning to TRBD2. The CDR3 has 15 amino acids. V was pared by 0 bases and J by 8 bases, with 8 bases of the junction left unmatched. Per the germline V gene, CDR1 is GTSNPN and CDR2 is SVGIG (reference sequence). For the CDR3, the DNA is TGTGCCTGGAGTGTTGGCGGGAGGGCCTGGGATGAGCAGTTCTTC. Protein sequence: CAWSVGGRAWDEQFF.

The chain couples TRBV6-5 to TRBJ1-5; D perhaps matches TRBD1 (5 bases). Looked up from germline, CDR1 is MNHEY and CDR2 is SVGAGI. CDR3 size: 15 residues. The V and J ends lost 5 bases and 6 bases respectively, with 17 bases between them. In nucleotides, the CDR3 is TGTGCCAGCAGTCCCACCGGGGACGGGGGTCAGCCCCAGCATTTT. Residues: CASSPTGDGGQPQHF.

The chain uses TRBV15 and TRBJ2-5; 7 nucleotides match TRBD1. The CDR3 runs to 16 residues. The germline CDR1 and CDR2 sequences are LNHNV and YYDKDF (reference sequence). With V trimmed by 2 bases and J by 2 bases, 8 bases remained unmatched. DNA for the CDR3: TGTGCCACCAGCAGAAGTCCCGGGACAGAGCAAGAGACCCAGTACTTC. Residues: CATSRSPGTEQETQYF.

CDR3 region: CASRFLRPPYEQYF. The CDR3 DNA is TGTGCCAGCAGATTCCTCCGGCCCCCCTACGAGCAGTACTTC. The chain employs TRBV6-5 and TRBJ2-7; no reliable D call. This CDR3 region has 14 residues. Per the germline V gene, CDR1 is MNHEY and CDR2 is SVGAGI. Trimming left V 6 bases short and J 2 bases short, with 14 bases between.

CDR3 sequence reads: CASSQDPGTTAYNEQFF. The DNA for the CDR3 is TGCGCCAGCAGCCAAGACCCCGGGACTACCGCTTACAATGAGCAGTTCTTC. The genes are TRBV4-1 and TRBJ2-1, with 7 bases aligning to TRBD2. The V gene end was trimmed by 0 bases and the J gene end by 4 bases; junction bases not matched to a gene: 9. Germline CDR1 MGHRA, CDR2 YSYEKL. The CDR3 totals 17 residues.

This sequence joins TRBV10-3 and TRBJ2-5, with 11 positions matching TRBD2. This CDR3 region has 17 residues. From germline, CDR1 is ENHRY and CDR2 SYGVKD. V dropped 0 bases and J dropped 5; count of bases not matched to a gene: 8. The DNA for the CDR3 is TGTGCCATCAGTGAGTCGATAGCGGGAGGGCCCTGGGAGACCCAGTACTTC. Amino acids: CAISESIAGGPWETQYF.

The chain has TRBV6-1 and TRBJ2-7; no definite D call. With 6 bases removed from V and 9 bases from J, the gap between germline ends came to 12 bases. Germline CDR1 reads MNHNS; CDR2 reads SASEGT. The CDR3 consists of 11 residues. The CDR3 sequence is CASSRSGGQYF. The CDR3 bases are TGTGCCAGCAGCCGCTCCGGTGGGCAGTACTTC.

The V and J genes are TRBV6-6 and TRBJ1-2; no clear D. The germline V and J ends were trimmed by 5 bases and 0 bases, with 10 bases remaining between them. CDR1 and CDR2 (germline): MNHNY, SVGAGI (reference sequence). The CDR3 length is 14 residues. CDR3 sequence: CASSVGGSNYGYTF. The CDR3 DNA reads TGTGCCAGCAGTGTAGGTGGCTCTAACTATGGCTACACCTTC.

V is TRBV11-2 and J is TRBJ1-2; 8 bases match TRBD1. Per germline, CDR1 SGHAT and CDR2 FQNNGV. V shed 1 base and J 4 bases; nucleotides not matched to a gene: 17. This CDR3 contains 19 residues. As DNA, the CDR3 is TGTGCCAGCAGCTTAGGATCGGACAGGGCCGTAGGGGTACGCTATGGCTACACCTTC. Translated: CASSLGSDRAVGVRYGYTF. The variable domain in full, with the rest retrieved from reference TRBV11-2 and TRBJ1-2, is EAGVAQSPRYKIIEKRQSVAFWCNPISGHATLYWYQQILGQGPKLLIQFQNNGVVDDSQLPKDRFSAERLKGVDSTLKIQPAKLEDSAVYLCASSLGSDRAVGVRYGYTFGSGTRLTVV.

This rearrangement joins TRBV5-1 to TRBJ1-4; weak D call: TRBD1 (5 bases). The V end lost 4 bases, the J end lost 6 bases, and 7 bases lay between the germline ends. Germline CDR1 SGHRS, CDR2 YFSETQ. The CDR3 length is 12 residues. Written as DNA, the CDR3 is TGCGCCAGCAGCGGGGACCATGAAAAACTGTTTTTT. Encoded protein: CASSGDHEKLFF.

This clone was found once. This chain uses TRBV6-5 with TRBJ1-5; 7 nucleotides align to TRBD1. The CDR3 is 14 amino acids. CDR1 and CDR2 from the germline V gene are MNHEY and SVGAGI. V shed 0 bases and J 7 bases; nucleotides not matched to a gene: 3. CDR3 region: CASSYSGGRQPQHF. As DNA, the CDR3 is TGTGCCAGCAGTTACTCAGGGGGCCGGCAGCCCCAGCATTTT.

The rearrangement joins TRBV27 to TRBJ1-4; possible D gene TRBD1, 5 bases. There are 15 residues in the CDR3. The ends were cut back, 6 bases at V and 3 bases at J, with 14 bases in the middle. CDR1 and CDR2 (germline): MNHEY, SMNVEV (reference sequence). The CDR3: CASSSSGAANEKLFF. CDR3 DNA sequence: TGTGCCAGCAGCTCCTCCGGGGCTGCTAATGAAAAACTGTTTTTT.

V and J are TRBV2 and TRBJ1-1; D is ambiguous. Trimming shortened V by 7 bases and J by 3 bases, and 12 bases separated the two germline ends. The CDR3 is made up of 13 amino acids. Germline lookup yields CDR1 SNHLY and CDR2 FYNNEI. CDR3 sequence (DNA): TGTGCCAGCAAAGCGTCAAGGTACACTGAAGCTTTCTTT. Encoded protein: CASKASRYTEAFF.

The V and J genes are TRBV7-2 and TRBJ1-1; no definite D call. The CDR3 is 12 residues long. Germline CDR1 and CDR2: SGHTA and FQGNSA. V dropped 2 bases and J dropped 7 bases, with 8 bases sitting between them. This CDR3 reads CASSLWAGEAFF. CDR3 coding DNA: TGTGCCAGCAGCTTATGGGCAGGTGAAGCTTTCTTT.

This chain links TRBV12-5 with TRBJ2-7; maybe TRBD2 (5 bases). CDR1 and CDR2 from the germline V gene are LGHNT and FRNRAP. The CDR3 is made up of 14 amino acids. Trimming stripped 1 base from V and 3 bases from J, with 10 bases between. CDR3 loop: CASGLGGGGYEQYF. DNA of the CDR3: TGTGCTAGTGGTTTGGGGGGTGGAGGCTACGAGCAGTACTTC. The variable domain in full, with the rest retrieved from reference TRBV12-5 and TRBJ2-7, is DARVTQTPRHKVTEMGQEVTMRCQPILGHNTVFWYRQTMMQGLELLAYFRNRAPLDDSGMPKDRFSAEMPDATLATLKIQPSEPRDSAVYFCASGLGGGGYEQYFGPGTRLTVT.

The CDR3 region is CASSTGQGGTEAFF. For the CDR3, the DNA is TGTGCCAGCAGTACCGGACAGGGAGGGACTGAAGCTTTCTTT. This chain connects TRBV6-1 to TRBJ1-1; 8 nucleotides align to TRBD1. This CDR3 contains 14 residues. Germline assignment: CDR1 MNHNS and CDR2 SASEGT. V trimming: 5 bases; J trimming: 5 bases; junction bases outside the gene matches: 7.

The chain couples TRBV5-6 to TRBJ1-2; D may be TRBD1 (6 bases). This CDR3 is 15 amino acids long. V was cut by 2 bases and J by 1 base, with 12 bases left in between. Per germline, CDR1 SGHDT and CDR2 YYEEEE. The CDR3 is CASSFGEDSNYGYTF. In DNA form, the CDR3 reads TGTGCCAGCAGCTTCGGAGAGGACAGTAACTATGGCTACACCTTC.

This clone has only a few counts. The V gene is TRBV6-6, the J gene TRBJ1-5; tentatively, D is TRBD1 (5 bases). Germline CDR1 and CDR2: MNHNY and SVGAGI (reference sequence). The CDR3 consists of 15 residues. V was trimmed by 5 bases and J by 0 bases, leaving 11 bases between them. As DNA, the CDR3 is TGTGCCAGCAGTCTTCTAGGGGTTAGCAATCAGCCCCAGCATTTT. Amino acids: CASSLLGVSNQPQHF.